These 15 T cell receptor beta chains came from one sample sequenced in a study of post-analysis software for immune sequencing data. Findings of the study overall: Roughly 5 TRBV segments (TRBV5-6, TRBV5-1 and TRBV20-1 among them) occurred more frequently in patients than in controls.

Antigen specificity for these receptors is unknown. Sequencing libraries made from TCR beta cDNA carried unique molecular identifiers. From the PCR reads, TCRdb called clonotypes with MiXCR, one entry per CDR3 protein. Of almost 700,000 distinct CDR3 sequences listed, approximately 60% are singletons. The source material was blood. Receptors originate from a girl aged 2 to 10 with multiple sclerosis.

The chain recombines TRBV5-1 with TRBJ2-1, with TRBD1 matching over 9 bases. CDR1 is SGHRS, CDR2 YFSETQ, per germline. The CDR3 loop spans 16 amino acids. V shed 5 bases, J shed 8 bases, and the junction held 14 bases outside the gene matches. This CDR3 reads CASSREWGQGRDEQFF. CDR3 DNA sequence: TGCGCCAGCAGTCGGGAGTGGGGACAGGGACGGGATGAGCAGTTCTTC. Combining the CDR3 with reference TRBV5-1 and TRBJ2-1 gives the whole variable domain KAGVTQTPRYLIKTRGQQVTLSCSPISGHRSVSWYQQTPGQGLQFLFEYFSETQRNKGNFPGRFSGRQFSNSRSEMNVSTLELGDSALYLCASSREWGQGRDEQFFGPGTRLTVL.

The rearrangement uses TRBV3-1 and TRBJ1-2; D gene unclear. The ends were cut back, 5 bases at V and 8 bases at J, with 15 bases in the middle. The CDR3 runs to 13 residues. Germline lookup yields CDR1 LGHDT and CDR2 YNNKEL (reference sequence). The CDR3 DNA is TGTGCCAGCAGCGTTGGACCCGAGGGCGGCTACACCTTC. Protein: CASSVGPEGGYTF. Full variable domain (remainder filled in from reference TRBV3-1 and TRBJ1-2): DTAVSQTPKYLVTQMGNDKSIKCEQNLGHDTMYWYKQDSKKFLKIMFSYNNKELIINETVPNRFSPKSPDKAHLNLHINSLELGDSAVYFCASSVGPEGGYTFGSGTRLTVV.

This clonotype was counted once. The J gene is TRBJ1-1, the V gene TRBV29-1; D may be TRBD1 (5 bases). This CDR3 is built from 15 residues. The V gene lost 2 bases and the J gene lost 4 bases, with 17 bases spanning the gap. The germline V gene has CDR1 SQVTM and CDR2 ANQGSEA. The CDR3 here is CSVELFLTDSTEAFF. The CDR3 DNA sequence: TGCAGCGTTGAATTATTTCTCACCGACAGCACTGAAGCTTTCTTT. Looking up the rest from reference TRBV29-1 and TRBJ1-1 gives the full variable domain: SAVISQKPSRDICQRGTSLTIQCQVDSQVTMMFWYRQQPGQSLTLIATANQGSEATYESGFVIDKFPISRPNLTFSTLTVSNMSPEDSSIYLCSVELFLTDSTEAFFGQGTRLTVV.

The genes are TRBV29-1 and TRBJ1-2, with a weak D call TRBD1 (6 bases). Between the trimmed V and J ends, which lost 4 bases and 9 bases, there was a span of 12 bases. CDR1 and CDR2 (germline): SQVTM, ANQGSEA. The CDR3 length is 11 residues. DNA for the CDR3: TGCAGCGTTGTCGGGCAGGGGAGCTACACCTTC. Encoded protein: CSVVGQGSYTF. Complete variable domain (other parts from reference TRBV29-1 and TRBJ1-2): SAVISQKPSRDICQRGTSLTIQCQVDSQVTMMFWYRQQPGQSLTLIATANQGSEATYESGFVIDKFPISRPNLTFSTLTVSNMSPEDSSIYLCSVVGQGSYTFGSGTRLTVV.

A few counts support this clonotype. J is TRBJ1-1 and V is TRBV12-3 or TRBV12-4; the match to TRBD1 covers 9 bases. With 5 bases clipped from V and 4 bases from J, the junction kept 2 bases outside the gene matches. The CDR3 has 13 residues. CDR3 amino acids: CASSATGGTEAFF. CDR3 bases: TGTGCCAGCAGTGCGACAGGGGGCACTGAAGCTTTCTTT.

This clonotype was recorded only once. J is TRBJ2-2 and V is TRBV29-1; the D gene is possibly TRBD1 (5 bases). V lost 1 base and J 5 bases, leaving 23 bases between the germline ends. The CDR3 is 18 amino acids. Germline V CDR1 and CDR2: SQVTM, ANQGSEA. The CDR3 loop reads CSVEGSVHQGRATGELFF. CDR3 in DNA: TGCAGCGTTGAAGGTTCCGTCCACCAGGGAAGGGCGACCGGGGAGCTGTTTTTT.

The chain combines TRBV6-5 with TRBJ1-4; D may be TRBD1 (6 bases). This CDR3 spans 15 amino acids. The V gene's germline CDR1 is MNHEY and CDR2 SVGAGI. V dropped 4 bases and J dropped 8 bases, with 17 bases sitting between them. CDR3 nucleotide sequence: TGTGCCAGCAGTTCTTCACAGGGCCCCGGGGAAAAACTGTTTTTT. It yields the protein CASSSSQGPGEKLFF.

The chain couples TRBV16 to TRBJ1-5, with 7 bases lining up with TRBD1. The CDR3 sequence is 14 residues long. Germline trimming cut 2 bases from V and 4 bases from J; bases unmatched to any gene: 2. The germline V gene has CDR1 KGHSY and CDR2 FQNENV. The CDR3 spells CASSQQGGNQPQHF. Written as DNA, the CDR3 is TGTGCCAGCAGCCAACAGGGGGGGAATCAGCCCCAGCATTTT.

This clonotype was detected a few times. The chain carries TRBV6-1 and TRBJ2-5; no reliable D call. Per the germline V gene, CDR1 is MNHNS and CDR2 is SASEGT. Trimming shortened V by 3 bases and J by 0 bases, and 8 bases separated the two germline ends. The CDR3 totals 14 residues. The CDR3 nucleotides are TGTGCCAGCAGTGACGGACGGTACCAAGAGACCCAGTACTTC. This encodes CASSDGRYQETQYF.

The rearrangement joins TRBV5-1 to TRBJ2-3; tentatively, D is TRBD2 (5 bases). Germline lookup yields CDR1 SGHRS and CDR2 YFSETQ. Between the trimmed V and J ends, which lost 7 bases and 1 base, there was a span of 13 bases. The CDR3 runs to 14 residues. The CDR3 region has the DNA TGCGCCAGCCTCTGGGGAGAGGGCACAGATACGCAGTATTTT. It specifies CASLWGEGTDTQYF.

The chain employs TRBV4-3 and TRBJ1-2; no reliable D call. The CDR3 is 14 residues long. The germline V gene encodes CDR1 LGHNA and CDR2 YSLEER. Between the trimmed V and J ends, which lost 0 bases and 3 bases, there was a span of 8 bases. The CDR3 sequence is CASSQDRGYYGYTF. The CDR3 DNA follows: TGCGCCAGCAGCCAAGATCGGGGTTACTATGGCTACACCTTC.

The V gene is TRBV29-1, the J gene TRBJ1-1; D remains unclear. The V end was cut by 1 base, the J end by 1 base, with 7 bases between. The CDR3 length is 13 residues. CDR1 SQVTM and CDR2 ANQGSEA come from the germline V gene. The chain's CDR3 is CSVEAPTNTEAFF. The DNA for the CDR3 is TGCAGCGTTGAAGCACCGACGAACACTGAAGCTTTCTTT.

This chain connects TRBV14 to TRBJ1-2, with 8 bases lining up with TRBD1. With 4 bases clipped from V and 1 base from J, the junction kept 11 bases outside the gene matches. The germline gives CDR1 SGHDN, CDR2 FVKESK. This CDR3 comprises 17 residues. The CDR3 coding sequence is TGTGCCAGCAGCCGATTAACTTCAGGGGGCGGTAACTATGGCTACACCTTC. This sequence encodes CASSRLTSGGGNYGYTF. Supplemented by reference TRBV14 and TRBJ1-2, the full variable domain reads EAGVTQFPSHSVIEKGQTVTLRCDPISGHDNLYWYRRVMGKEIKFLLHFVKESKQDESGMPNNRFLAERTGGTYSTLKVQPAELEDSGVYFCASSRLTSGGGNYGYTFGSGTRLTVV.

The chain links TRBV6-2 or TRBV6-3 to TRBJ2-4, with TRBD2 matching over 15 bases. V shed 7 bases and J 13 bases; nucleotides not matched to a gene: 11. The CDR3 extends over 15 amino acids. The germline gives CDR1 MNHEY, CDR2 SVGEGT. CDR3 DNA: TGTGCCAGCAAAGAGGGACTAGCGGGGGGCCACGGGCAGTACTTC. Translation gives CASKEGLAGGHGQYF.

The chain uses TRBV4-2 and TRBJ1-2; D is ambiguous. Germline V gene lookup returns CDR1 LGHNA and CDR2 YNFKEQ. This CDR3 has 12 residues. Trimming pared 0 bases from V and 4 bases from J, leaving 3 bases between. The CDR3 nucleotides read TGTGCCAGCAGCCAAGAAACCTATGGCTACACCTTC. Residues: CASSQETYGYTF.